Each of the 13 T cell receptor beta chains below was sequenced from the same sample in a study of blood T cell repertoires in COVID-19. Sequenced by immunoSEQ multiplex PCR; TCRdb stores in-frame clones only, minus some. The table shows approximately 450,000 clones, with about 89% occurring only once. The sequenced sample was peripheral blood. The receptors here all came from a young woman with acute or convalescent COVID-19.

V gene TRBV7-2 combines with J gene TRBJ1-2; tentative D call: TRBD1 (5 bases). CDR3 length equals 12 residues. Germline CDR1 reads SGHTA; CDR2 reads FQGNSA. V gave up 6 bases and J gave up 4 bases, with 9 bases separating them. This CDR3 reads CASSFDSYGYTF. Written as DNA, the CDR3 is TGTGCCAGCAGTTTCGACAGCTATGGCTACACCTTC.

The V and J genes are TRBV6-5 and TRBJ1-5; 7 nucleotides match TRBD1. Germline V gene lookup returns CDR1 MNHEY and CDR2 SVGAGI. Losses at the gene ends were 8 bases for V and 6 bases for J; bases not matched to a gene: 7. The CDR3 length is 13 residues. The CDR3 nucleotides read TGTGCCAGCTATGACAGGGTTGGTCAGCCCCAGCATTTT. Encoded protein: CASYDRVGQPQHF.

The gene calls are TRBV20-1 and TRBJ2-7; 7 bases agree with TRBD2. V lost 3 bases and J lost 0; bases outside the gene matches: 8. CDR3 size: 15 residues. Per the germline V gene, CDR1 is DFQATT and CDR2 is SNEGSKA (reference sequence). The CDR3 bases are TGCAGTGCTAGTGGGACTACCGAGAGCTCCTACGAGCAGTACTTC. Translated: CSASGTTESSYEQYF.

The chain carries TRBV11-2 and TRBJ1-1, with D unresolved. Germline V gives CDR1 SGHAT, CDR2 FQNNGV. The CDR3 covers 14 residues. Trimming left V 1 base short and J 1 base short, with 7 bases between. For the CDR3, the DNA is TGTGCCAGCAGCTTAGCGCGAGGGAACACTGAAGCTTTCTTT. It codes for CASSLARGNTEAFF.

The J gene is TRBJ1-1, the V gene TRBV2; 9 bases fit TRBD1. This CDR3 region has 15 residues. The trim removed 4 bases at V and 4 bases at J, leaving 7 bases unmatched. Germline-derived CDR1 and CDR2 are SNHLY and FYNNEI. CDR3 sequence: CASSAYGQGSTEAFF. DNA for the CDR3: TGTGCCAGCAGTGCTTACGGACAGGGGTCCACTGAAGCTTTCTTT. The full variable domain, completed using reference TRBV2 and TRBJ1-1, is EPEVTQTPSHQVTQMGQEVILRCVPISNHLYFYWYRQILGQKVEFLVSFYNNEISEKSEIFDDQFSVERPDGSNFTLKIRSTKLEDSAMYFCASSAYGQGSTEAFFGQGTRLTVV.

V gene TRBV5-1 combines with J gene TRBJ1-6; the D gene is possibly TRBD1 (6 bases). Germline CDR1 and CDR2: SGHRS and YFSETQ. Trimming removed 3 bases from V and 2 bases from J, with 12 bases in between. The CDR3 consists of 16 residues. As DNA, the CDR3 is TGCGCCAGCAGCTCATCACAGGGCGCCTATAATTCACCCCTCCACTTT. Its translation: CASSSSQGAYNSPLHF.

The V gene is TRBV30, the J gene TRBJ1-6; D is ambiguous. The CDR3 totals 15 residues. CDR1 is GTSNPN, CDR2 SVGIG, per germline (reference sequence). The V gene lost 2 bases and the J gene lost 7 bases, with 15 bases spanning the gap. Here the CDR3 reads CAWSPPGGRNSPLHF. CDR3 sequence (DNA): TGTGCCTGGAGTCCGCCGGGAGGGCGGAATTCACCCCTCCACTTT.

CDR3 in amino acids: CASSVATDYGYTF. CDR3 bases: TGTGCCAGCAGCGTAGCCACGGACTATGGCTACACCTTC. The rearrangement uses TRBV9 and TRBJ1-2; D is unclear. Trimming pared 0 bases from V and 3 bases from J, leaving 6 bases between. The germline V gene has CDR1 SGDLS and CDR2 YYNGEE. This CDR3 has 13 residues.

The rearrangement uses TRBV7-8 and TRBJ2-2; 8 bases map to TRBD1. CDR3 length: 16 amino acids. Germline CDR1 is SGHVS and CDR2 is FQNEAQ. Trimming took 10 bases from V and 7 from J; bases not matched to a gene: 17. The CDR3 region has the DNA TGTGCCACCGCGTCGGTACCCGGACAGGGCCTCGGGGAGCTGTTTTTT. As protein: CATASVPGQGLGELFF.

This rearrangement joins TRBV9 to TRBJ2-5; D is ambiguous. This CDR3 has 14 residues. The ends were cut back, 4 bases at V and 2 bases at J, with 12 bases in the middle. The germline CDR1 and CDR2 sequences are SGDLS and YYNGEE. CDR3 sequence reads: CASSPRYPQETQYF. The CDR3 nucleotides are TGTGCCAGCAGCCCGAGGTACCCACAAGAGACCCAGTACTTC.

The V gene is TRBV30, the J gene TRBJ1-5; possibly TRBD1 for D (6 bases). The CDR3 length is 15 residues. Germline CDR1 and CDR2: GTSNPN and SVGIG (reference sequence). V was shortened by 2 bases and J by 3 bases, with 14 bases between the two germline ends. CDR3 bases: TGTGCCTGGAGTATTGGGGGGGCGTTCAATCAGCCCCAGCATTTT. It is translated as CAWSIGGAFNQPQHF. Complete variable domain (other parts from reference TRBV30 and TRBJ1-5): SQTIHQWPATLVQPVGSPLSLECTVEGTSNPNLYWYRQAAGRGLQLLFYSVGIGQISSEVPQNLSASRPQDRQFILSSKKLLLSDSGFYLCAWSIGGAFNQPQHFGDGTRLSIL.

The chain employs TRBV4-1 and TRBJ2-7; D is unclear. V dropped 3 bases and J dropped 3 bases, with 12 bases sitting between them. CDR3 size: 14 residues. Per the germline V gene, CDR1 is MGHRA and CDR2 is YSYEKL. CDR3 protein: CASSQIDTDYEQYF. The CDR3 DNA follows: TGCGCCAGCAGCCAGATAGACACGGACTACGAGCAGTACTTC.

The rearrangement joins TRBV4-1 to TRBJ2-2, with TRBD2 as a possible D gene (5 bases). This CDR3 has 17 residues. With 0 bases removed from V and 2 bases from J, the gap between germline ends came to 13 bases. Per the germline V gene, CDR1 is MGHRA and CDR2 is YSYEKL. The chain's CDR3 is CASSQEAAAYNTGELFF. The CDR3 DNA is TGCGCCAGCAGCCAAGAAGCGGCAGCCTATAACACCGGGGAGCTGTTTTTT.